A selection of T cell receptor beta chains follows, all from one sample in a study of shared clonotypes between healthy human individuals. The data were produced by immunoSEQ multiplex PCR, yet TCRdb's version contains in-frame clones alone and is incomplete. This sample has some 690,000 clones, with roughly 87% found just once. The sequenced sample consisted of memory CD8+ T cells from PBMCs. The receptors shown here come from a man younger than 35 in good health. Some clones in this sample may be carry-over from other donors' samples. Each CDR3 is given with its conserved first and last residue. A D gene is named only where the DNA matches it firmly. Part of the rows lack a size; the others show once, few, many or a class for expanded clones.

V gene	D gene	clone size	J gene	CDR3 DNA	CDR3 protein
TRBV19	.	.	TRBJ2-4	TGTGCCAGTAGTATAGTACGAGAGGGCCAGACCAAAAACATTCAGTACTTC	CASSIVREGQTKNIQYF
TRBV5-6	.	.	TRBJ1-4	TGTGCCAGCAGCTTGGGGACAGAAGCAACTAATGAAAAACTGTTTTTT	CASSLGTEATNEKLFF
TRBV4-2	.	.	TRBJ2-6	TGTGCCAGCAGCCATTCCTCTGGGGCCAACGTCCTGACTTTC	CASSHSSGANVLTF
TRBV7-9	.	.	TRBJ2-7	TGTGCCAGCAGCTCGAGGGACGACGCCTACGAGCAGTACTTC	CASSSRDDAYEQYF
TRBV28	.	.	TRBJ1-1	TGTGCCAGCCGGAGGGTCAAGAACACTGAAGCTTTCTTT	CASRRVKNTEAFF
TRBV28	.	.	TRBJ2-3	TGTGCCAGCAGTTTACGGGGATCGGATACGCAGTATTTT	CASSLRGSDTQYF
TRBV28	TRBD1	few	TRBJ1-2	TGTGCCAGCAGATGGAGGGGGCCGAGCTATGGCTACACCTTC	CASRWRGPSYGYTF
TRBV21-1	.	.	TRBJ2-3	TGTGCCAGCAGGTTGTCCGGGACAGGGTGCACAGATACGCAGTATTTT	CASRLSGTGCTDTQYF
TRBV11-2	.	.	TRBJ2-2	TGTGCCAGCAGCTCCTGGACGGGGCTTGAGGTGTTTTTT	CASSSWTGLEVFF
TRBV9	.	.	TRBJ2-7	TGTGCCAGCAGCGTAGGAGGGGGGACCTCCTACGAGCAGTACTTC	CASSVGGGTSYEQYF
TRBV28	.	once	TRBJ1-5	TGTGCCAGCAGTCCCGAGGGTAGCAGCAATCAGCCCCAGCATTTT	CASSPEGSSNQPQHF
TRBV11-2	.	.	TRBJ1-1	TGTGCCAGCAGCTTATTGGTGGCCACTGAAGCTTTCTTT	CASSLLVATEAFF
TRBV28	TRBD2	.	TRBJ2-1	TGTGCCAGCAGCTATCCGGGACTAGCGGGATGGGAGTTCTTC	CASSYPGLAGWEFF
TRBV29-1	.	.	TRBJ2-1	TGCAGCGTTGTGACCGAATCCACCTACAATGAGCAGTTCTTC	CSVVTESTYNEQFF
TRBV7-8	TRBD2	.	TRBJ2-7	TGTGCCAGCAGCCCTAGTACCGGGACTACCTACGAGCAGTACTTC	CASSPSTGTTYEQYF
TRBV5-6	.	.	TRBJ1-2	TGTGCCAGCAGCTTGGAGACGGAGAGTTATAACTATGGCTACACCTTC	CASSLETESYNYGYTF
TRBV7-9	.	.	TRBJ2-1	TGTGCCAGCAGCCCCACGGGAGCCTACTACAATGAGCAGTTCTTC	CASSPTGAYYNEQFF
TRBV11-2	TRBD1	.	TRBJ1-2	TGTGCCAGCAGCTTAGTTGGGGGACAGGGACGGGGCTACACCTTC	CASSLVGGQGRGYTF
TRBV7-9	.	.	TRBJ1-2	TGTGCCAGCAGCGGGCGGCTGGACTATGGCTACACCTTC	CASSGRLDYGYTF
TRBV5-8	.	.	TRBJ1-1	TGTGCCAGCAGGGATACAGGGAATACTGAAGCTTTCTTT	CASRDTGNTEAFF
TRBV5-5	.	.	TRBJ2-7	TGTGCCAGCAGCTCGAAGACAGAATGGCACGAGCAGTACTTC	CASSSKTEWHEQYF
TRBV6-5	.	.	TRBJ2-7	TGTGCCAGCAGCCCAATTCCGGACAGTCTCTACGAGCAGTACTTC	CASSPIPDSLYEQYF
TRBV27	.	.	TRBJ1-4	TGTGCCAGTCAGGGTTCAACTAATGAAAAACTGTTTTTT	CASQGSTNEKLFF
TRBV27	.	.	TRBJ2-7	TGTGCCAGCAGAACTACTGGTTCCTACGAGCAGTACTTC	CASRTTGSYEQYF
TRBV19	.	once	TRBJ2-7	TGTGCCAGTAGTCTCACCGGGACGACTGCCTACGAGCAGTACTTC	CASSLTGTTAYEQYF
TRBV28	TRBD1	.	TRBJ2-1	TGTGCCAGCAGTTTACTTGAGGGGGCAGACGGTGAGCAGTTCTTC	CASSLLEGADGEQFF
TRBV7-3	TRBD2	.	TRBJ2-1	TGTGCCAGCAGCCTAGTCAGACTAGCGGGAGTAGTCGATGAGCAGTTCTTC	CASSLVRLAGVVDEQFF
TRBV29-1	.	once	TRBJ2-1	TGCAGCGTTGAAGGACCGACCTACAATGAGCAGTTCTTC	CSVEGPTYNEQFF
TRBV19	.	.	TRBJ2-1	TGTGCCAGTAGTATAGTAGCGTTCTCCTACAATGAGCAGTTCTTC	CASSIVAFSYNEQFF
TRBV6-1	.	.	TRBJ1-2	TGTGCCAGCAGTGAAGCCCAGGGAAAAGGATATGGCTACACCTTC	CASSEAQGKGYGYTF
TRBV19	.	.	TRBJ1-5	TGTGCCAGTAGTCCAGACCCAGATCAGCCCCAGCATTTT	CASSPDPDQPQHF
TRBV28	TRBD1	.	TRBJ1-2	TGTGCCAGCAGTTTCGGGACAGGGAGCGGCTACACCTTC	CASSFGTGSGYTF